The clone carrying this T cell receptor (beta chain) was recorded many times. Its antigen is as yet unknown. Time point specified: patch test 3, about 24 weeks after DPC sensitization. Treatment in this sample: therapeutic diphenylcyclopropenone sensitization with weekly scalp DPC. Before extraction, the whole blood was not fractionated, and total RNA was taken from it. From germline, CDR1 is SGHAT and CDR2 FQNNGV. Trimming removed 4 bases from V and 4 bases from J; junction bases left unmatched: 7. The CDR3 runs 15 residues. The record originates from a study of human T cells and chemical hapten exposure. The overall study: Epicutaneous patch tests delivered 0.01% DPC to the upper back, with evaluation at 6 days. Overall study results and limits: Sensitization with DPC brought no change to TCRs above 1 in 1000 in frequency.

TCRdb reprocessed the RACE reads with MiXCR, giving one entry per CDR3 protein. The sample records about 71,000 distinct CDR3 sequences, 11% being singletons. This sample comprised whole blood, obtained in connection with sensitization to the hapten diphenylcyclopropenone (DPC). The source is a woman aged 50 to 60 with alopecia areata. Some clones in this sample may be carry-over from other donors' samples. The V and J genes are TRBV11-2 and TRBJ2-3; 8 nucleotides line up with TRBD1. The CDR3 is CASSSDRGGSDTQYF. The DNA for the CDR3 is TGTGCCAGCAGCTCCGACAGGGGTGGGTCAGATACGCAGTATTTT. The full variable domain, in which reference TRBV11-2 and TRBJ2-3 provide the parts outside the CDR3, is EAGVAQSPRYKIIEKRQSVAFWCNPISGHATLYWYQQILGQGPKLLIQFQNNGVVDDSQLPKDRFSAERLKGVDSTLKIQPAKLEDSAVYLCASSSDRGGSDTQYFGPGTRLTVL.